This T cell receptor (beta chain) was identified in a study of shared clonotypes between healthy human individuals. Using immunoSEQ multiplex PCR, the repertoire was profiled, and TCRdb retains in-frame clones only, with some absent. The repertoire holds 2 million to 2.5 million clones, with approximately 96% as singletons. On this clone: As yet, its antigen is unknown.

All donors were healthy HIV-negative adults lacking recent acute infections or vaccinations. All participating donors were Caucasian adults from Nashville, Tennessee. The CDR3 has 13 amino acids. Germline V gives CDR1 SGHRS, CDR2 YFSETQ. The V end was cut by 1 base, the J end by 5 bases, with 7 bases between. Study results and limitations: The study's rarefaction showed incomplete sorted-subset sequencing despite large depth. Generation probabilities of non-shared clonotypes were lower (relative to those shared by all four donors).

Material for sequencing was naive CD4+ T cells sorted from blood. Subset given: CD45RA+ positively selected. This clonotype was sampled from a young man in good health. V gene TRBV5-1 combines with J gene TRBJ2-1; no definite D call. The CDR3 nucleotides read TGCGCCAGCAGCTTGTCGGTAGACAATGAGCAGTTCTTC. Protein: CASSLSVDNEQFF. The variable domain in full, completed from reference TRBV5-1 and TRBJ2-1, reads KAGVTQTPRYLIKTRGQQVTLSCSPISGHRSVSWYQQTPGQGLQFLFEYFSETQRNKGNFPGRFSGRQFSNSRSEMNVSTLELGDSALYLCASSLSVDNEQFFGPGTRLTVL.